This T cell receptor beta chain was found in a study of PD-1 blockade in mismatch repair-deficient tumors. Sequencing used immunoSEQ multiplex PCR; TCRdb keeps in-frame clones, though not all of them. Of about 68,000 clones listed, around 73% are singletons. The V gene lost 7 bases and the J gene lost 6 bases, with 18 bases spanning the gap. The germline V gene has CDR1 SGHVS and CDR2 FQNEAQ. This CDR3 region has 14 residues. This clone was detected only a few times. V gene TRBV7-8 combines with J gene TRBJ1-1; D ambiguous. This clonotype was obtained from an adult with mismatch repair-deficient cancer. The specimen comprised peripheral blood, sampled 2 weeks after starting pembrolizumab. The CDR3 protein is CASTSFYGHAEAFF. The CDR3 coding sequence is TGTGCCAGCACCTCCTTTTATGGTCACGCTGAAGCTTTCTTT.